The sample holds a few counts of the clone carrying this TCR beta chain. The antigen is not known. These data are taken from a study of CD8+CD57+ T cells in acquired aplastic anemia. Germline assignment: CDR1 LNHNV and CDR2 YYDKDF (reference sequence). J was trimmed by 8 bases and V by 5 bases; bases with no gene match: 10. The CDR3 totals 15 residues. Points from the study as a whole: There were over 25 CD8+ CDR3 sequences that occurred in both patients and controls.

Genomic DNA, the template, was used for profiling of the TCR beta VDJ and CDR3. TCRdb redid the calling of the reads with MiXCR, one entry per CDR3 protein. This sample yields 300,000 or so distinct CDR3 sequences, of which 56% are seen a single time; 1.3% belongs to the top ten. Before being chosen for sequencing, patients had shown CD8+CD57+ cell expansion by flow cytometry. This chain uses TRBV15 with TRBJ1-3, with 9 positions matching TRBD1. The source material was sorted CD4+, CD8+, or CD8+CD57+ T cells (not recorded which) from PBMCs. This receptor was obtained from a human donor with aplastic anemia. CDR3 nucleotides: TGTGCCACCAGCTCCCCCGGGACAGGGATAGACACCATATATTTT. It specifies CATSSPGTGIDTIYF.